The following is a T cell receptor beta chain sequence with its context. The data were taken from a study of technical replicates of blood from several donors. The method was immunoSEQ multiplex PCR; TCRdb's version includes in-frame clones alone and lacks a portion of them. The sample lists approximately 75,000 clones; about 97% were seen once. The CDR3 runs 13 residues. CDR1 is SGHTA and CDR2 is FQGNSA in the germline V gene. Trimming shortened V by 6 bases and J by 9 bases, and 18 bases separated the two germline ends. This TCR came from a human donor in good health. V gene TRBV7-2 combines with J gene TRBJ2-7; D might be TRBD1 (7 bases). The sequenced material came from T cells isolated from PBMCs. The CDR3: CASSFGGQLAQYF. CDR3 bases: TGTGCCAGCAGTTTCGGGGGACAGTTAGCGCAGTACTTC.